This T cell receptor beta chain was documented in a study of CD8+CD57+ T cells in acquired aplastic anemia. As for the study in general: Sorted CD4+ and CD8+ cells yielded DNA averaging approximately 3 ug. Overall study results and limits: CD8+ Simpson's diversity showed no significant patient-control difference. Shared by patients and controls, 25 to 30 CD8+ CDR3s were abundant in patients.

All sequencing subjects had displayed CD8+CD57+ cell expansion on flow cytometry. Everyone among the patients had severe acquired aplastic anemia. To note about this clonotype: Its antigen remains unidentified.

TCR beta VDJ and CDR3 profiling used genomic DNA as template. TCRdb re-called the reads with MiXCR, one entry per CDR3 protein. The repertoire holds 270,000 or so distinct CDR3 sequences, with around 82% as singletons. The CDR3 is 14 residues long. Trimming cost V 6 bases and J 4 bases; bases outside gene matches: 5. Germline values: CDR1 SNHLY, CDR2 FYNNEI. This receptor was obtained from a human donor with aplastic anemia. The sample taken for sequencing was sorted CD4+, CD8+, or CD8+CD57+ T cells (not recorded which) from PBMCs. The V and J genes are TRBV2 and TRBJ1-1; 10 bases are a match to TRBD1. DNA for the CDR3: TGTGCCAGCAGCGGGGACAGGGGCCGCACTGAAGCTTTCTTT. Encoded protein: CASSGDRGRTEAFF. Drawing the rest from reference TRBV2 and TRBJ1-1, the complete variable domain is EPEVTQTPSHQVTQMGQEVILRCVPISNHLYFYWYRQILGQKVEFLVSFYNNEISEKSEIFDDQFSVERPDGSNFTLKIRSTKLEDSAMYFCASSGDRGRTEAFFGQGTRLTVV.